These 6 T cell receptor beta chains were sequenced from one sample in a study of blood T cell repertoires in COVID-19. Here immunoSEQ multiplex PCR was the method, and the copy in TCRdb shows in-frame clones only, minus some. The profile shows 10,000 or so clones, around 91% of them singletons. The sample consisted of peripheral blood. These receptors were taken from a human donor in a cohort sampled during active COVID-19.

The chain uses TRBV5-8 and TRBJ2-3, with D hard to call. Germline-derived CDR1 and CDR2 are SGHTS and YDEGEE. The ends were cut back, 4 bases at V and 4 bases at J, with 4 bases in the middle. This CDR3 region has 11 residues. CDR3 in amino acids: CASSLADTQYF. CDR3 nucleotides: TGTGCCAGCAGCCTAGCAGATACGCAGTATTTT.

The chain carries TRBV7-3 and TRBJ2-3, with no clear D. The CDR3 spans 12 residues. Trimming stripped 4 bases from V and 2 bases from J, with 4 bases between. Germline loops: CDR1 SGHTA, CDR2 FQGTGA. For the CDR3, the DNA is TGTGCCAGCAGCTCGTCCACAGATACGCAGTATTTT. Amino acid sequence: CASSSSTDTQYF.

The gene calls are TRBV19 and TRBJ1-4, with 8 positions matching TRBD1. CDR1 is LNHDA, CDR2 SQIVND, per germline (reference sequence). V was clipped by 9 bases and J by 4 bases; unmatched bases: 13. The CDR3 is 16 amino acids. Here the CDR3 reads CARNRGQGAVNEKLFF. CDR3 DNA sequence: TGTGCCAGAAATAGGGGCCAGGGGGCTGTTAATGAAAAACTGTTTTTT.

This chain connects TRBV27 to TRBJ1-3; D not certain. The V end lost 1 base, the J end lost 5 bases, and 12 bases lay between the germline ends. This CDR3 is 15 amino acids long. Germline CDR1 is MNHEY and CDR2 is SMNVEV (reference sequence). The CDR3 nucleotides are TGTGCCAGCAGTTTATGGGCGGGGAACCGAAACACCATATATTTT. It yields the protein CASSLWAGNRNTIYF.

The chain employs TRBV3-1 (or the pseudogene TRBV3-2) and TRBJ2-5; 7 nucleotides align to TRBD2. With V trimmed by 3 bases and J by 3 bases, 1 base remained unmatched. Germline V gene lookup returns CDR1 LGHDT and CDR2 YNNKEL (reference sequence). This CDR3 region has 13 residues. CDR3 in amino acids: CASSQAGEETQYF. CDR3 DNA sequence: TGTGCCAGCAGCCAGGCGGGGGAAGAGACCCAGTACTTC.

The rearrangement links TRBV5-1 to TRBJ2-5; 10 nucleotides align to TRBD2. The CDR3 is 16 residues long. Per germline, CDR1 SGHRS and CDR2 YFSETQ. V lost 0 bases, J lost 1 base, and 3 bases stayed unmatched. The CDR3 coding sequence is TGCGCCAGCAGCTTGGGCCAGCGGGGGGGCCAAGAGACCCAGTACTTC. It encodes CASSLGQRGGQETQYF.